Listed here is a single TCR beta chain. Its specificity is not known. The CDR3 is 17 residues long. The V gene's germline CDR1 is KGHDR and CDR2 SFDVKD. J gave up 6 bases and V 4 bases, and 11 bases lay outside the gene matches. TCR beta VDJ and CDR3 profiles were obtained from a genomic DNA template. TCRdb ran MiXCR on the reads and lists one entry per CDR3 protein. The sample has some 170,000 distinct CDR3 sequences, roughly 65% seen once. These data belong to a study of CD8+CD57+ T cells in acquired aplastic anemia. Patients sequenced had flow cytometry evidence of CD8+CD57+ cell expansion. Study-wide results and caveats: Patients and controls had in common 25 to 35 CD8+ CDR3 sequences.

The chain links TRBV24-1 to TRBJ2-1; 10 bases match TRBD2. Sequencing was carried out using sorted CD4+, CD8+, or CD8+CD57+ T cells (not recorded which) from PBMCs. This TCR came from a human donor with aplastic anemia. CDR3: CATSDTTQRGGGNEQFF. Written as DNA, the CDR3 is TGTGCCACCAGTGACACAACCCAGCGGGGGGGTGGCAATGAGCAGTTCTTC.